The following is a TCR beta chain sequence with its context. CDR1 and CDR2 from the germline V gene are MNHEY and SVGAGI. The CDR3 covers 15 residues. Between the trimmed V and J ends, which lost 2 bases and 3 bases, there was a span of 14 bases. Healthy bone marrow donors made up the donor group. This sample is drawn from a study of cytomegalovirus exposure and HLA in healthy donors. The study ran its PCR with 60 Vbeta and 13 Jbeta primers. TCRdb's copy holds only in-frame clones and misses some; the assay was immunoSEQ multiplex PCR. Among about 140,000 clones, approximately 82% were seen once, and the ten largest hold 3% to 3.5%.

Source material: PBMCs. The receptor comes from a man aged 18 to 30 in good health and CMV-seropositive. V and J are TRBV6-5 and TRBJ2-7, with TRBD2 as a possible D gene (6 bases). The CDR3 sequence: CASSYRGEGIYEQYF. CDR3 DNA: TGTGCCAGCAGTTACCGCGGGGAAGGCATCTACGAGCAGTACTTC.